This T cell receptor (beta chain) stems from a study of CD8 T cells in Susac syndrome. Only a few counts were recorded for this clonotype. Per germline, CDR1 MGHRA and CDR2 YSYEKL. The CDR3 runs 15 residues. V was clipped by 1 base and J by 10 bases; unmatched bases: 7. After extraction with the RNeasy kit, about 0.45 to 1 ug of the RNA was reverse transcribed using random hexamers. TCRdb called the immunoSEQ multiplex PCR reads again in MiXCR, with one record for every CDR3 protein. Of around 130,000 distinct CDR3 sequences in the sample, roughly 76% were seen once. Sequencing input: CD8+ T cells from PBMCs. The TCR originated in a human donor with multiple sclerosis. The rearrangement joins TRBV4-1 to TRBJ2-1; the match to TRBD2 covers 10 bases. CDR3: CASSQAERGGQEQFF. Here the CDR3 DNA reads TGCGCCAGCAGCCAAGCGGAGCGGGGGGGACAAGAGCAGTTCTTC.